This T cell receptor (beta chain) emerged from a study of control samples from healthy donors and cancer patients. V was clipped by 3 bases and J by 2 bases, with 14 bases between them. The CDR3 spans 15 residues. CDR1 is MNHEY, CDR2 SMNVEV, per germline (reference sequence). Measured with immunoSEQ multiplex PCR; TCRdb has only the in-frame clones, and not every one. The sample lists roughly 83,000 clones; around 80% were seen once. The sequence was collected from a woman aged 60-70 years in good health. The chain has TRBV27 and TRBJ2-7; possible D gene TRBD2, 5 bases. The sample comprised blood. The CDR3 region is CASSLKRERTYEQYF. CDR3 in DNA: TGTGCCAGCAGTTTGAAGAGGGAGCGGACCTACGAGCAGTACTTC.